These T cell receptor beta chains were read from a single sample in a study of PD-1 blockade in classical Hodgkin lymphoma. Data came from immunoSEQ multiplex PCR; TCRdb stores just in-frame clones and leaves some out. The table records approximately 6,700 clones, roughly 86% of them present only once. This sample comprised peripheral blood mononuclear cells (PBMCs), obtained at baseline. Source of these receptors: a human donor with classical Hodgkin lymphoma. CDR3s include the opening cysteine and the closing phenylalanine or tryptophan. The D gene is left open where the match is weak. Expanded clones are given a class, and other clones once, few, many or no size at all.

v_gene: TRBV10-1
d_gene: -
len: 13
abundance: -
j_gene: TRBJ2-5
CDR3aa: CASSEIAGRAQYF
CDR3nt: TGCGCCAGCAGTGAAATAGCCGGCCGGGCCCAGTACTTC

v_gene: TRBV5-1
d_gene: TRBD1
len: 14
abundance: -
j_gene: TRBJ2-7
CDR3aa: CASSLGQGANEQYF
CDR3nt: TGCGCCAGCAGCTTGGGACAGGGCGCCAACGAGCAGTACTTC

v_gene: TRBV4-3
d_gene: TRBD2
len: 14
abundance: -
j_gene: TRBJ2-3
CDR3aa: CASSRSGAGDTQYF
CDR3nt: TGCGCCAGCAGCCGAAGCGGGGCAGGAGATACGCAGTATTTT

v_gene: TRBV6-5
d_gene: TRBD1
len: 13
abundance: -
j_gene: TRBJ1-2
CDR3aa: CASRWTGGGGYTF
CDR3nt: TGTGCCAGCAGATGGACAGGGGGCGGCGGCTACACCTTC

v_gene: TRBV10-3
d_gene: TRBD1
len: 15
abundance: -
j_gene: TRBJ1-5
CDR3aa: CAISGGTGDNQPQHF
CDR3nt: TGTGCCATCAGTGGGGGGACAGGGGATAATCAGCCCCAGCATTTT

v_gene: TRBV7-3
d_gene: TRBD2
len: 17
abundance: -
j_gene: TRBJ2-1
CDR3aa: CASSLSPRTSVGNEQFF
CDR3nt: TGTGCCAGCAGCTTATCTCCGAGGACTAGCGTCGGAAATGAGCAGTTCTTC

v_gene: TRBV7-3
d_gene: -
len: 16
abundance: -
j_gene: TRBJ2-2
CDR3aa: CASSSVGGIGGGELFF
CDR3nt: TGTGCCAGCAGCTCCGTCGGCGGGATAGGCGGCGGGGAGCTGTTTTTT

v_gene: TRBV25-1
d_gene: TRBD2
len: 16
abundance: -
j_gene: TRBJ2-3
CDR3aa: CASSESLAVLTDTQYF
CDR3nt: TGTGCCAGCAGTGAATCGCTAGCGGTTCTTACAGATACGCAGTATTTT

v_gene: TRBV5-1
d_gene: TRBD1
len: 15
abundance: -
j_gene: TRBJ2-7
CDR3aa: CASSSPGQGSYEQYF
CDR3nt: TGCGCCAGCAGCTCCCCGGGACAGGGGTCCTACGAGCAGTACTTC

v_gene: TRBV5-1
d_gene: TRBD1
len: 15
abundance: -
j_gene: TRBJ1-1
CDR3aa: CASSISGTVNTEAFF
CDR3nt: TGCGCCAGCAGCATATCCGGGACAGTTAACACTGAAGCTTTCTTT

v_gene: TRBV2
d_gene: -
len: 14
abundance: once
j_gene: TRBJ2-3
CDR3aa: CASSGDTFTDTQYF
CDR3nt: TGTGCCAGCAGTGGAGACACCTTCACAGATACGCAGTATTTT

v_gene: TRBV29-1
d_gene: TRBD2
len: 14
abundance: once
j_gene: TRBJ2-1
CDR3aa: CSVATSGRYGEQFF
CDR3nt: TGCAGCGTCGCGACTAGCGGGAGATATGGTGAGCAGTTCTTC

v_gene: TRBV19
d_gene: -
len: 11
abundance: large
j_gene: TRBJ1-1
CDR3aa: CASTHGALAFF
CDR3nt: TGTGCCAGTACCCATGGGGCGCTGGCTTTCTTT

v_gene: TRBV5-6
d_gene: -
len: 15
abundance: -
j_gene: TRBJ2-7
CDR3aa: CASSQQGGSTYEQYF
CDR3nt: TGTGCCAGCAGCCAACAGGGAGGGTCGACCTACGAGCAGTACTTC

v_gene: TRBV6-6
d_gene: TRBD1
len: 13
abundance: -
j_gene: TRBJ1-1
CDR3aa: CASSLQGATEAFF
CDR3nt: TGTGCCAGCAGCCTCCAGGGGGCCACTGAAGCTTTCTTT

v_gene: TRBV7-9
d_gene: TRBD2
len: 19
abundance: few
j_gene: TRBJ2-5
CDR3aa: CASSLKGAFGLAGEETQYF
CDR3nt: TGTGCCAGCAGCTTAAAGGGGGCCTTTGGACTAGCGGGGGAAGAGACCCAGTACTTC

v_gene: TRBV18
d_gene: TRBD2
len: 16
abundance: -
j_gene: TRBJ2-3
CDR3aa: CASSPFEAGEIRTQYF
CDR3nt: TGTGCCAGCTCACCATTCGAAGCGGGAGAAATTCGTACGCAGTATTTT

v_gene: TRBV5-4
d_gene: -
len: 15
abundance: -
j_gene: TRBJ2-3
CDR3aa: CASSRQASSTDTQYF
CDR3nt: TGTGCCAGCAGCCGACAGGCCTCTAGCACAGATACGCAGTATTTT

v_gene: TRBV5-4
d_gene: TRBD2
len: 17
abundance: -
j_gene: TRBJ2-1
CDR3aa: CASSLGPAGGVQGEQFF
CDR3nt: TGTGCCAGCAGCTTGGGCCCAGCGGGAGGTGTTCAGGGTGAGCAGTTCTTC

v_gene: TRBV30
d_gene: -
len: 16
abundance: -
j_gene: TRBJ1-4
CDR3aa: CAWSVTRGRTNEKLFF
CDR3nt: TGTGCCTGGAGTGTAACGCGGGGGAGGACTAATGAAAAACTGTTTTTT

v_gene: TRBV7-7
d_gene: -
len: 15
abundance: -
j_gene: TRBJ2-5
CDR3aa: CASSLAGGQTETQYF
CDR3nt: TGTGCCAGCAGCTTAGCCGGGGGGCAGACGGAGACCCAGTACTTC

v_gene: TRBV25-1
d_gene: -
len: 11
abundance: -
j_gene: TRBJ2-5
CDR3aa: CASSKGLAFYF
CDR3nt: TGTGCCAGCAGTAAAGGTTTAGCGTTCTACTTC

v_gene: TRBV7-6
d_gene: TRBD2
len: 16
abundance: -
j_gene: TRBJ2-5
CDR3aa: CASSLGGLAGGMTQYF
CDR3nt: TGTGCCAGCAGCTTGGGGGGACTAGCGGGAGGAATGACCCAGTACTTC

v_gene: TRBV21-1
d_gene: -
len: 11
abundance: -
j_gene: TRBJ2-1
CDR3aa: CASSTLNEQFF
CDR3nt: TGTGCCAGCAGCACCCTCAATGAGCAGTTCTTC

v_gene: TRBV29-1
d_gene: -
len: 14
abundance: -
j_gene: TRBJ2-2
CDR3aa: CSVSRRLDTGELFF
CDR3nt: TGCAGCGTTTCCAGGAGACTGGACACCGGGGAGCTGTTTTTT

v_gene: TRBV4-3
d_gene: TRBD2
len: 18
abundance: -
j_gene: TRBJ2-1
CDR3aa: CASSQDPRKREGPNEQFF
CDR3nt: TGCGCCAGCAGCCAAGATCCGCGGAAGCGGGAAGGTCCCAATGAGCAGTTCTTC

v_gene: TRBV6-5
d_gene: TRBD1
len: 16
abundance: -
j_gene: TRBJ2-1
CDR3aa: CASSWGQGRLDNEQFF
CDR3nt: TGTGCCAGCAGTTGGGGACAGGGTCGATTGGACAATGAGCAGTTCTTC

v_gene: TRBV5-1
d_gene: -
len: 14
abundance: -
j_gene: TRBJ1-5
CDR3aa: CASSLGGGNQPQHF
CDR3nt: TGCGCCAGCAGCTTAGGGGGGGGCAATCAGCCCCAGCATTTT

v_gene: TRBV15
d_gene: TRBD1
len: 15
abundance: -
j_gene: TRBJ1-5
CDR3aa: CATSLRTGFNQPQHF
CDR3nt: TGTGCCACCAGCCTAAGGACAGGGTTCAATCAGCCCCAGCATTTT

v_gene: TRBV10-3
d_gene: TRBD2
len: 15
abundance: -
j_gene: TRBJ2-1
CDR3aa: CAILAGGNPDNEQFF
CDR3nt: TGTGCCATCTTAGCGGGAGGAAATCCGGACAATGAGCAGTTCTTC

v_gene: TRBV5-1
d_gene: TRBD1
len: 15
abundance: -
j_gene: TRBJ1-6
CDR3aa: CASSPRQGEGSPLHF
CDR3nt: TGCGCCAGCAGCCCAAGACAGGGCGAGGGTTCACCCCTCCACTTT

v_gene: TRBV5-4
d_gene: -
len: 12
abundance: -
j_gene: TRBJ2-1
CDR3aa: CASSLEYSGQFF
CDR3nt: TGTGCCAGCAGCTTGGAATACAGTGGGCAGTTCTTC

v_gene: TRBV9
d_gene: -
len: 14
abundance: -
j_gene: TRBJ2-3
CDR3aa: CASSFGPISDTQYF
CDR3nt: TGTGCCAGCAGCTTCGGTCCGATTTCAGATACGCAGTATTTT

v_gene: TRBV28
d_gene: TRBD2
len: 18
abundance: -
j_gene: TRBJ2-5
CDR3aa: CASSFRILAGGPGETQYF
CDR3nt: TGTGCCAGCAGTTTTCGTATTCTAGCGGGAGGGCCTGGGGAGACCCAGTACTTC

v_gene: TRBV4-3
d_gene: TRBD2
len: 17
abundance: -
j_gene: TRBJ2-3
CDR3aa: CASSQGGTSGRSDTQYF
CDR3nt: TGCGCCAGCAGCCAAGGAGGGACTAGCGGGAGAAGTGATACGCAGTATTTT

v_gene: TRBV7-2
d_gene: -
len: 13
abundance: -
j_gene: TRBJ1-5
CDR3aa: CASSAGNNQPQHF
CDR3nt: TGTGCCAGCAGCGCAGGGAACAATCAGCCCCAGCATTTT

v_gene: TRBV5-5
d_gene: -
len: 16
abundance: -
j_gene: TRBJ1-5
CDR3aa: CASSLVGDYSNQPQHF
CDR3nt: TGTGCCAGCAGCTTGGTAGGAGACTATAGCAATCAGCCCCAGCATTTT

v_gene: TRBV4-3
d_gene: -
len: 14
abundance: -
j_gene: TRBJ2-7
CDR3aa: CASSHGLGRYEQYF
CDR3nt: TGCGCCAGCAGCCACGGGTTGGGCCGGTACGAGCAGTACTTC

v_gene: TRBV13
d_gene: -
len: 17
abundance: few
j_gene: TRBJ2-1
CDR3aa: CASSSHRQGPENNEQFF
CDR3nt: TGTGCCAGCAGCTCCCACCGTCAAGGGCCGGAAAACAATGAGCAGTTCTTC

v_gene: TRBV2
d_gene: -
len: 12
abundance: -
j_gene: TRBJ1-1
CDR3aa: CASSDRHPEAFF
CDR3nt: TGTGCCAGCAGTGATAGACATCCCGAAGCTTTCTTT